What follows are 17 T cell receptor beta chains derived from one specimen sequenced in a study of early T cells in non-severe SARS-CoV-2 infection. MiXCR was run by TCRdb on the 5' RACE reads, yielding one entry per CDR3 protein. Of more than 50,000 distinct CDR3 sequences listed, around 12% were seen once; the top ten hold roughly 5%. The specimen was whole blood. The receptor source for this set is an adult who was a healthcare worker with PCR-confirmed SARS-CoV-2 infection or an uninfected control (not recorded which).

This clonotype showed up just a few times. At one end, the junction sequence differs from germline, possibly due to a read error. The chain carries TRBV5-4 and TRBJ2-7; 7 bases match TRBD2. Germline V lookup: CDR1 SGHNT, CDR2 YYREEE (reference sequence). The CDR3 has 14 amino acids. DNA for the CDR3: TGTGCCAGCAGTTTGGGGGGGTCGATCTACGAGCAGTACTTC. Its translation is CASSLGGSIYEQYF.

This clonotype has just one count. V and J are TRBV6-6 and TRBJ2-7; D gene uncertain. Germline V CDR1 and CDR2: MNHNY, SVGAGI (reference sequence). V lost 5 bases to trimming and J lost 1 base, with 6 bases between them. The CDR3 is 12 residues long. The CDR3 DNA reads TGTGCCAGCAGTGGCCAGTCCTACGAGCAGTACTTC. Translated: CASSGQSYEQYF.

This clonotype was seen more than once but under ten times. CDR3 residues: CASSFTWRDTQYF. CDR3 sequence (DNA): TGTGCCAGCAGTTTTACTTGGCGAGATACGCAGTATTTT. The chain carries TRBV27 and TRBJ2-3; D not certain. Germline CDR1 MNHEY, CDR2 SMNVEV (reference sequence). The CDR3 loop spans 13 amino acids. V gave up 3 bases and J gave up 5 bases, with 9 bases separating them.

V usage is TRBV15 and J usage is TRBJ1-4; D may be TRBD1 (6 bases). V was pared by 0 bases and J by 6 bases, with 11 bases between. Germline-derived CDR1 and CDR2 are LNHNV and YYDKDF (reference sequence). The CDR3 totals 15 residues. The CDR3 spells CATSRDRGEDEKLFF. In nucleotides, the CDR3 is TGTGCCACCAGCAGAGATAGGGGGGAGGATGAAAAACTGTTTTTT.

This clonotype was found a few times. The chain carries TRBV28 and TRBJ2-5, with D possibly TRBD1 on 5 matching bases. With 7 bases removed from V and 5 bases from J, the gap between germline ends came to 14 bases. This CDR3 is 13 amino acids long. CDR1 and CDR2 (germline): MDHEN, SYDVKM. CDR3 DNA: TGTGCCAGCACGGCGGCAGGGCCGGAGACCCAGTACTTC. Protein: CASTAAGPETQYF.

This clonotype was detected ten times or more. This sequence joins TRBV4-1 and TRBJ2-3, with 7 bases aligning to TRBD1. Losses at the gene ends were 2 bases for V and 4 bases for J; bases not matched to a gene: 3. Germline CDR1 is MGHRA and CDR2 is YSYEKL. This CDR3 is 14 amino acids long. Here the CDR3 DNA reads TGCGCCAGCAGCCAACAACAGGGGCCAGATACGCAGTATTTT. This codes for CASSQQQGPDTQYF.

The table lists this clonotype with a few counts. J is TRBJ2-5 and V is TRBV5-1, with 12 bases identical to TRBD1. The germline gives CDR1 SGHRS, CDR2 YFSETQ. The CDR3 length is 15 residues. V lost 0 bases and J lost 6; bases outside the gene matches: 3. CDR3 nucleotide sequence: TGCGCCAGCAGCTTGGCGGGACAGGGGGCACAGACCCAGTACTTC. It specifies CASSLAGQGAQTQYF.

This clonotype turned up a few times. The chain has TRBV28 and TRBJ2-1, with 11 nucleotides matching TRBD2. Losses at the gene ends were 6 bases for V and 9 bases for J; bases not matched to a gene: 10. This CDR3 is 15 amino acids long. The V gene's germline CDR1 is MDHEN and CDR2 SYDVKM. CDR3 sequence reads: CASRTLAGGNGEQFF. The CDR3 DNA reads as TGTGCCAGCAGAACTCTAGCGGGAGGAAACGGTGAGCAGTTCTTC. The entire variable domain, with the rest obtained from reference TRBV28 and TRBJ2-1, is as follows: DVKVTQSSRYLVKRTGEKVFLECVQDMDHENMFWYRQDPGLGLRLIYFSYDVKMKEKGDIPEGYSVSREKKERFSLILESASTNQTSMYLCASRTLAGGNGEQFFGPGTRLTVL.

This clonotype was detected a few times. V gene TRBV6-1 combines with J gene TRBJ1-1; D unresolved. Germline CDR1 and CDR2: MNHNS and SASEGT. With 3 bases removed from V and 4 bases from J, the gap between germline ends came to 6 bases. The CDR3 spans 12 residues. The CDR3 region has the DNA TGTGCCAGCAGTGATAGACGCACTGAAGCTTTCTTT. Its protein is CASSDRRTEAFF.

The chain is built from TRBV7-6 and TRBJ2-7, with D possibly TRBD2 on 6 matching bases. With 5 bases removed from V and 5 bases from J, the gap between germline ends came to 16 bases. Per germline, CDR1 SGHVS and CDR2 FNYEAQ. The CDR3 covers 14 residues. The DNA of the CDR3 is TGTGCCAGCAGCAACTCAAGAGGCGGGAACGAGCAGTACTTC. It translates to CASSNSRGGNEQYF.

The chain has TRBV6-2 or TRBV6-3 and TRBJ1-1; D gene ambiguous. Germline assignment: CDR1 MNHEY and CDR2 SVGEGT. The V gene lost 3 bases and the J gene lost 0 bases, with 14 bases spanning the gap. CDR3 length: 16 residues. The DNA of the CDR3 is TGTGCCAGCAGTTATTTGCTGTCACTCCTGAACACTGAAGCTTTCTTT. Translation gives CASSYLLSLLNTEAFF.

This sequence joins TRBV6-1 and TRBJ1-2, with D hard to call. V lost 1 base to trimming and J lost 8 bases, with 8 bases between them. Germline V lookup: CDR1 MNHNS, CDR2 SASEGT. The CDR3 contains 12 residues. The CDR3 region has the DNA TGTGCCAGCAGTGAAGGGATGGGCGGCTACACCTTC. It is translated as CASSEGMGGYTF.

This clonotype was observed many times. The chain recombines TRBV27 with TRBJ1-4; weak D call: TRBD1 (6 bases). The V end was cut by 7 bases, the J end by 4 bases, with 16 bases between. The CDR3 is 15 amino acids. CDR1 MNHEY and CDR2 SMNVEV come from the germline V gene (reference sequence). The CDR3 reads CASKPIGGRNEKLFF. The CDR3, as DNA: TGTGCCAGCAAACCCATCGGGGGCCGTAATGAAAAACTGTTTTTT.

This clonotype has ten or more counts. The CDR3 loop is CASSKRQDISYEQYF. The CDR3 nucleotides read TGTGCCAGCAGTAAAAGACAGGATATCTCCTACGAGCAGTACTTC. The chain is built from TRBV11-2 and TRBJ2-7, with a weak D call TRBD1 (6 bases). V lost 6 bases to trimming and J lost 0 bases, with 15 bases between them. Germline CDR1 is SGHAT and CDR2 is FQNNGV. CDR3 length: 15 amino acids.

Ten or more counts support this clonotype. Because the CDR3's place on the DNA is in doubt, the DNA is left out and the CDR3 is given as listed by TCRdb. The chain is built from TRBV6-2 or TRBV6-3 and TRBJ1-2; the table's TRBD1 call for D was not verified on the DNA. CDR1 and CDR2 from the germline V gene are MNHEY and SVGEGT. The CDR3 adds up to 15 amino acids, both ends counted. CDR3 loop: CASSYSAPANYGYTF.

The rearrangement joins TRBV6-1 to TRBJ2-7; 9 bases agree with TRBD1. Germline V gives CDR1 MNHNS, CDR2 SASEGT. The V segment lost 3 bases and the J segment 5 bases; nucleotides outside the gene matches: 5. The CDR3 length is 14 residues. For the CDR3, the DNA is TGTGCCAGCAGTGATGGGACAGGGACCAACGAGCAGTACTTC. Its translation: CASSDGTGTNEQYF.

The J gene is TRBJ2-1, the V gene TRBV5-4; TRBD2 matches 8 bases. The germline V gene has CDR1 SGHNT and CDR2 YYREEE (reference sequence). V lost 5 bases and J lost 7; bases outside the gene matches: 8. The CDR3 has 14 residues. The CDR3 protein is CASSLGLAANEQFF. The CDR3 DNA sequence: TGTGCCAGCAGTTTAGGACTAGCCGCTAATGAGCAGTTCTTC.